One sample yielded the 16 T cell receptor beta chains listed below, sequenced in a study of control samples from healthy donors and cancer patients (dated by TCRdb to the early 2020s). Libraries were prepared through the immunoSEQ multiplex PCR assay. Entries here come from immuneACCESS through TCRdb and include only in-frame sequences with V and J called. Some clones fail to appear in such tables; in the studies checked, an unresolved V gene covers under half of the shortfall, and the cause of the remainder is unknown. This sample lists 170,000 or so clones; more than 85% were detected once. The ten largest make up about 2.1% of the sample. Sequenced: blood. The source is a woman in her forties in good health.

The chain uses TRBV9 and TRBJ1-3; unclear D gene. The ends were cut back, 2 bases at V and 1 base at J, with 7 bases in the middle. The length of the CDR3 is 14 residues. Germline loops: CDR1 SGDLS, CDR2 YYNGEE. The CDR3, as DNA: TGTGCCAGCAGCGTGTCAAGGTCTGGAAACACCATATATTTT. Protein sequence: CASSVSRSGNTIYF.

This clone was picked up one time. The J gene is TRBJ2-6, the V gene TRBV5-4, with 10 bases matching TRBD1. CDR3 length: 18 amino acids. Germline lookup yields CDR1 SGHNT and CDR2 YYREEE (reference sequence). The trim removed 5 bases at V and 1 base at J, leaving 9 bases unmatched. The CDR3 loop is CASSPGTGAPSGANVLTF. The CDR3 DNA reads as TGTGCCAGCAGTCCCGGGACAGGGGCCCCGTCTGGGGCCAACGTCCTGACTTTC.

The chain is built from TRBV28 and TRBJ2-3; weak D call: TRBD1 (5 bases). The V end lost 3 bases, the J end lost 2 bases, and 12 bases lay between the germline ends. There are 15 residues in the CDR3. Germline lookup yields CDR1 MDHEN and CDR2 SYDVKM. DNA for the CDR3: TGTGCCAGCAGTTTTGCAGGGCCCATCACAGATACGCAGTATTTT. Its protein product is CASSFAGPITDTQYF.

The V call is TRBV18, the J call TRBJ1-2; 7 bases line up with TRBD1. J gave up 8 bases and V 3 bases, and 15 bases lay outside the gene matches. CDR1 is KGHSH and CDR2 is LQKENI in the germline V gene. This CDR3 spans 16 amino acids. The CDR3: CASSPSYRDSRRGYTF. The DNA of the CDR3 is TGTGCCAGCTCACCTTCCTACCGGGACAGTCGGAGAGGCTACACCTTC.

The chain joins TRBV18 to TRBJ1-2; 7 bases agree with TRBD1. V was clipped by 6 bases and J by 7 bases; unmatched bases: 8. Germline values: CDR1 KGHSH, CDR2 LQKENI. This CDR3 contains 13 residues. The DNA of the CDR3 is TGTGCCAGCTCTCCCGACAGGGTGTCTGGCTACACCTTC. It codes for CASSPDRVSGYTF.

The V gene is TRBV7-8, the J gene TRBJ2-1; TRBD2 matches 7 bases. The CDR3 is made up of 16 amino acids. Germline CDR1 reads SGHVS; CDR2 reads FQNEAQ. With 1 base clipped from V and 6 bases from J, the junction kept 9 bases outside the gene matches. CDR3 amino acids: CASSLELAPGGNEQFF. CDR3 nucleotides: TGTGCCAGCAGCTTAGAGCTAGCCCCGGGGGGCAATGAGCAGTTCTTC. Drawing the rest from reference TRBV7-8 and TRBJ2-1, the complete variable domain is GAGVSQSPRYKVAKRGQDVALRCDPISGHVSLFWYQQALGQGPEFLTYFQNEAQLDKSGLPSDRFFAERPEGSVSTLKIQRTQQEDSAVYLCASSLELAPGGNEQFFGPGTRLTVL.

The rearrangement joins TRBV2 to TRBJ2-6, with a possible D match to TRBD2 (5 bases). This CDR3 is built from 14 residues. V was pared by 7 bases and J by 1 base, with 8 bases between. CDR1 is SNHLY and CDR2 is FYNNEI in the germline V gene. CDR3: CASIRGSGANVLTF. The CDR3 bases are TGTGCCAGCATCCGCGGGTCTGGGGCCAACGTCCTGACTTTC.

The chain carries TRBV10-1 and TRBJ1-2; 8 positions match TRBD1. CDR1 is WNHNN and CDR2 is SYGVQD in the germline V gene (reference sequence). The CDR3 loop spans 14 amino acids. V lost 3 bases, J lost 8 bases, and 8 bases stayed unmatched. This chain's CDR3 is CASSDPGTGGGYTF. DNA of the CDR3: TGCGCCAGCAGTGACCCCGGGACAGGAGGAGGCTACACCTTC.

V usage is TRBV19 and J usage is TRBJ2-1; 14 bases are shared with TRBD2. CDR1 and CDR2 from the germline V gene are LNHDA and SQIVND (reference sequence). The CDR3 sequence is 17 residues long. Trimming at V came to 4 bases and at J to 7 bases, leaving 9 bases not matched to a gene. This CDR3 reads CASSKTSGGAARNEQFF. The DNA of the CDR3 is TGTGCCAGTAGTAAGACTAGCGGGGGGGCAGCTAGGAATGAGCAGTTCTTC.

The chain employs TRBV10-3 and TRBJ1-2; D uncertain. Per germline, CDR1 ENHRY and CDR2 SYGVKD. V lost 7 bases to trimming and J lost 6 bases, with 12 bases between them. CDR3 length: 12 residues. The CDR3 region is CAIKDSGDGYTF. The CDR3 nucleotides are TGTGCCATCAAAGACTCCGGGGATGGCTACACCTTC.

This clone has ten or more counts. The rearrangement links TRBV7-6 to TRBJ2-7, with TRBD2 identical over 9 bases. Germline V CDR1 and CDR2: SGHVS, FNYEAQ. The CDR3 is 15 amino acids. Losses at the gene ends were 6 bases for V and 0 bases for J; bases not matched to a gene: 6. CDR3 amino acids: CASSQRGALSYEQYF. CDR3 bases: TGTGCCAGCAGTCAGCGGGGGGCCCTCTCCTACGAGCAGTACTTC.

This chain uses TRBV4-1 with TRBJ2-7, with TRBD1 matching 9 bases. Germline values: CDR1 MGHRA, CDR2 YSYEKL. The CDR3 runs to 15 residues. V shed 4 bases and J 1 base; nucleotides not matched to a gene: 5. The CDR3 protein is CASSPRQGGSYEQYF. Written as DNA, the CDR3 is TGCGCCAGCAGCCCCCGACAGGGGGGGTCCTACGAGCAGTACTTC.

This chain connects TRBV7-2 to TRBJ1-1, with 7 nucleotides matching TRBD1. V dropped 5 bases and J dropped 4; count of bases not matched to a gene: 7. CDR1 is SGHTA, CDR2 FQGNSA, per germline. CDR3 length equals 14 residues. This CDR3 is CASSPLRQGTEAFF. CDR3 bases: TGTGCCAGCAGCCCGCTTCGACAGGGCACTGAAGCTTTCTTT.

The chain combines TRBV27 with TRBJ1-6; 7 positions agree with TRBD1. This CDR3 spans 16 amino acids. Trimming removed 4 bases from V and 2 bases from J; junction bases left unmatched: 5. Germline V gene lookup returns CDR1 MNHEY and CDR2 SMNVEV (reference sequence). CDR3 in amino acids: CASSSQGGPYNSPLHF. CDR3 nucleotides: TGTGCCAGCAGTTCTCAGGGGGGACCCTATAATTCACCCCTCCACTTT.

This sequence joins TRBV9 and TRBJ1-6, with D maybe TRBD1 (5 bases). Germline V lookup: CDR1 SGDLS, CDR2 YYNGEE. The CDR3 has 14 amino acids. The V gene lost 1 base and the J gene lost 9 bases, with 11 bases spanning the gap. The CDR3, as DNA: TGTGCCAGCAGCGTACAGGGAACGAGTTCACCCCTCCACTTT. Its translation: CASSVQGTSSPLHF.

CDR3 region: CASSPQRISTDTQYF. CDR3 DNA sequence: TGTGCCAGCAGCCCGCAGCGAATTAGCACAGATACGCAGTATTTT. V and J are TRBV7-9 and TRBJ2-3; no clear D. This CDR3 is built from 15 residues. Trimming stripped 5 bases from V and 0 bases from J, with 12 bases between. Per germline, CDR1 SEHNR and CDR2 FQNEAQ (reference sequence).